This T cell receptor beta chain is drawn from a study of human T cells and chemical hapten exposure. Remarks on this clonotype: What it binds is not known.

Total RNA was extracted from unfractionated whole blood. V shed 3 bases and J 5 bases; nucleotides not matched to a gene: 9. The CDR3 runs 16 residues. The study used a library that attached unique molecular identifiers to individual cDNA molecules. MiXCR, applied by TCRdb to the reads, yields one record per CDR3 protein. The sample contains about 120,000 distinct CDR3 sequences, 6.5% to 10% of which appear only once. Study-wide points: DPC sensitization left the count of TCRs above 1 in 1000 unchanged.

This chain connects TRBV12-3 or TRBV12-4 to TRBJ2-3, with 9 bases identical to TRBD1. This TCR was sampled from a human donor in good health. Some clones in this sample may be carry-over from other donors' samples. The sequenced material came from whole blood. In nucleotides, the CDR3 is TGTGCCAGCAGTTTTACCGGACAGGGGAGGGGAGATACGCAGTATTTT. It yields the protein CASSFTGQGRGDTQYF.